The 27 T cell receptor beta chains given below trace back to one sample, sequenced in a study of blood T cell repertoires in COVID-19. The assay was immunoSEQ multiplex PCR, and TCRdb's table has in-frame clones only and misses some. The sample holds hundreds of thousands of clones, 80% to 90% seen once. The material sequenced was peripheral blood. The receptors shown here come from a man aged 18 to 29 with COVID-19, enrolled during active disease.

DNA of the CDR3: TGTGCCAGCAGCTTGGCAGGGGGCCAGCCCTACGAGCAGTACTTC. This gives the protein CASSLAGGQPYEQYF. V and J are TRBV5-6 and TRBJ2-7; 8 positions match TRBD1. V was clipped by 0 bases and J by 2 bases; unmatched bases: 4. The V gene's germline CDR1 is SGHDT and CDR2 YYEEEE. The CDR3 contains 15 residues.

This chain uses TRBV6-5 with TRBJ1-1, with D perhaps TRBD1 (6 bases). The CDR3 contains 12 residues. The germline V and J ends were trimmed by 6 bases and 7 bases, with 12 bases remaining between them. Germline CDR1 MNHEY, CDR2 SVGAGI. The CDR3 is CASRQGQREAFF. The CDR3 DNA reads TGTGCCAGCAGACAAGGACAGCGTGAAGCTTTCTTT.

The rearrangement uses TRBV30 and TRBJ1-1, with D uncertain. Deletions cut 5 bases from V and 7 bases from J, with 11 bases between. The length of the CDR3 is 11 residues. CDR1 GTSNPN and CDR2 SVGIG come from the germline V gene (reference sequence). The CDR3: CAWGETVEAFF. CDR3 DNA: TGTGCCTGGGGGGAGACGGTTGAAGCTTTCTTT.

The chain links TRBV5-1 to TRBJ1-1; a weak D match, TRBD1 (5 bases). Trimming took 4 bases from V and 0 from J, leaving 10 bases between them. CDR1 is SGHRS, CDR2 YFSETQ, per germline. The CDR3 has 14 amino acids. The CDR3 bases are TGCGCCAGCAGCCTCGCAGGGATGAACACTGAAGCTTTCTTT. Encoded protein: CASSLAGMNTEAFF.

This clone was detected a few times. The chain combines TRBV6-5 with TRBJ1-6, with a possible D match to TRBD1 (5 bases). Trimming took off 4 bases at V and 6 bases at J, with 10 bases between the two ends. This CDR3 is 14 amino acids long. Germline CDR1 MNHEY, CDR2 SVGAGI. The CDR3 protein is CASSLGQVNSPLHF. CDR3 sequence (DNA): TGTGCCAGCAGTTTGGGGCAGGTTAATTCACCCCTCCACTTT.

Turning to this clone: The sample holds other DNA sequences that translate to the same CDR3. The chain couples TRBV2 to TRBJ2-1; 7 nucleotides agree with TRBD1. The CDR3 has 15 residues. Trimming cost V 4 bases and J 0 bases; bases outside gene matches: 3. Per the germline V gene, CDR1 is SNHLY and CDR2 is FYNNEI. CDR3 region: CASSVRGSSYNEQFF. The CDR3 region has the DNA TGTGCCAGCAGTGTCAGGGGGAGCTCCTACAATGAGCAGTTCTTC.

This chain connects TRBV7-9 to TRBJ2-3; possibly TRBD2 for D (6 bases). V was trimmed by 5 bases and J by 4 bases, leaving 13 bases between them. The CDR3 spans 14 residues. Germline V lookup: CDR1 SEHNR, CDR2 FQNEAQ (reference sequence). The DNA of the CDR3 is TGTGCCAGCAGCCCCGGACTACCCCCAGATACGCAGTATTTT. Translation: CASSPGLPPDTQYF.

This chain joins TRBV9 and TRBJ2-1; D possibly corresponds to TRBD1 (5 bases). Germline V gene sequence: CDR1 SGDLS, CDR2 YYNGEE. V lost 4 bases and J lost 3, with 11 bases in between. The CDR3 contains 14 residues. CDR3 in amino acids: CASSLRTGYNEQFF. In nucleotides, the CDR3 is TGTGCCAGCAGCCTGAGAACAGGCTACAATGAGCAGTTCTTC.

The rearrangement joins TRBV11-2 to TRBJ1-3; no firm D call. This CDR3 is 11 amino acids long. CDR1 SGHAT and CDR2 FQNNGV come from the germline V gene. Deletions cut 7 bases from V and 6 bases from J, with 7 bases between. CDR3 nucleotide sequence: TGTGCCAGCACCCCGTTAAACACCATATATTTT. Its protein is CASTPLNTIYF.

The chain has TRBV19 and TRBJ1-4; 10 bases align to TRBD1. Germline V lookup: CDR1 LNHDA, CDR2 SQIVND (reference sequence). This CDR3 contains 15 residues. V lost 4 bases to trimming and J lost 9 bases; unmatched junction nucleotides: 8. The CDR3 region has the DNA TGTGCCAGTAGTACCGTGGGACAGGGGAGGCAAAAACTGTTTTTT. Its protein product is CASSTVGQGRQKLFF.

The CDR3 spells CASRRIYRVENSPLHF. For the CDR3, the DNA is TGTGCCTCCAGGCGGATTTACAGGGTGGAAAATTCACCCCTCCACTTT. This chain connects TRBV5-8 to TRBJ1-6, with D perhaps TRBD1 (6 bases). Trimming removed 10 bases at V and 7 bases at J, with 24 bases between. The CDR3 runs 16 residues. Germline V gene sequence: CDR1 SGHTS, CDR2 YDEGEE.

The chain recombines TRBV6-5 with TRBJ2-2; D may be TRBD1 (6 bases). This CDR3 is built from 16 residues. Germline CDR1 and CDR2: MNHEY and SVGAGI. V lost 0 bases to trimming and J lost 0 bases, with 8 bases between them. CDR3 residues: CASSYSPGANTGELFF. The CDR3 region has the DNA TGTGCCAGCAGTTACTCTCCAGGGGCGAACACCGGGGAGCTGTTTTTT.

The gene calls are TRBV19 and TRBJ1-1; TRBD1 agrees at 9 bases. The V segment lost 7 bases and the J segment 5 bases; nucleotides outside the gene matches: 5. Germline assignment: CDR1 LNHDA and CDR2 SQIVND (reference sequence). This CDR3 is built from 13 residues. CDR3 DNA: TGTGCCAGTAACAGGGGGCGGAGGACTGAAGCTTTCTTT. It codes for CASNRGRRTEAFF.

The chain has TRBV24-1 and TRBJ1-2; a weak D match, TRBD1 (5 bases). The CDR3 spans 14 residues. Between the trimmed V and J ends, which lost 3 bases and 6 bases, there was a span of 13 bases. The germline V gene encodes CDR1 KGHDR and CDR2 SFDVKD. The CDR3 nucleotides read TGTGCCACCAGTGATGAAGGGGCTCGGGATGGCTACACCTTC. This codes for CATSDEGARDGYTF.

J is TRBJ1-4 and V is TRBV5-1; tentatively, D is TRBD1 (5 bases). The CDR3 loop spans 15 amino acids. Germline assignment: CDR1 SGHRS and CDR2 YFSETQ. The V end lost 3 bases, the J end lost 5 bases, and 14 bases lay between the germline ends. The CDR3 here is CASSSSVDMNEKLFF. The DNA of the CDR3 is TGCGCCAGCAGCTCGTCAGTGGACATGAATGAAAAACTGTTTTTT. Drawing the rest from reference TRBV5-1 and TRBJ1-4, the complete variable domain is KAGVTQTPRYLIKTRGQQVTLSCSPISGHRSVSWYQQTPGQGLQFLFEYFSETQRNKGNFPGRFSGRQFSNSRSEMNVSTLELGDSALYLCASSSSVDMNEKLFFGSGTQLSVL.

The rearrangement uses TRBV5-1 and TRBJ2-3; D remains unclear. Germline-derived CDR1 and CDR2 are SGHRS and YFSETQ. Trimming took off 4 bases at V and 5 bases at J, with 14 bases between the two ends. There are 14 residues in the CDR3. Here the CDR3 DNA reads TGCGCCAGCAGCATCCTTCAACCGGGAGATACGCAGTATTTT. Translating gives CASSILQPGDTQYF.

The genes are TRBV20-1 and TRBJ1-5, with D possibly TRBD1 on 5 matching bases. CDR3 length: 14 residues. Trimming shortened V by 3 bases and J by 4 bases, and 13 bases separated the two germline ends. Germline V lookup: CDR1 DFQATT, CDR2 SNEGSKA (reference sequence). CDR3 in amino acids: CSASWTRANQPQHF. DNA for the CDR3: TGCAGTGCTAGTTGGACACGGGCTAATCAGCCCCAGCATTTT.

This clone was seen only a few times. The CDR3 DNA reads as TGTGCCAGCAGTCCCTCGGACAGGGACTTCAATCAGCCCCAGCATTTT. Protein sequence: CASSPSDRDFNQPQHF. The chain has TRBV5-5 and TRBJ1-5; 8 nucleotides align to TRBD1. This CDR3 region has 16 residues. The V gene end was trimmed by 5 bases and the J gene end by 3 bases; junction bases not matched to a gene: 10. Germline assignment: CDR1 SGHKS and CDR2 YYEKEE (reference sequence). The full variable domain, in which reference TRBV5-5 and TRBJ1-5 provide the parts outside the CDR3, is DAGVTQSPTHLIKTRGQQVTLRCSPISGHKSVSWYQQVLGQGPQFIFQYYEKEERGRGNFPDRFSARQFPNYSSELNVNALLLGDSALYLCASSPSDRDFNQPQHFGDGTRLSIL.

The genes are TRBV5-1 and TRBJ2-2; D might be TRBD2 (5 bases). The CDR3 runs to 15 residues. V lost 0 bases and J 0 bases, leaving 6 bases between the germline ends. CDR1 and CDR2 (germline): SGHRS, YFSETQ. The CDR3 protein is CASSLVGANTGELFF. The DNA for the CDR3 is TGCGCCAGCAGCTTGGTGGGAGCGAACACCGGGGAGCTGTTTTTT.

The CDR3 sequence: CASRPTGGYGEKLFF. As DNA, the CDR3 is TGTGCCAGTAGGCCGACAGGGGGCTACGGTGAAAAACTGTTTTTT. This chain links TRBV19 with TRBJ1-4; 10 nucleotides match TRBD1. Germline V gene lookup returns CDR1 LNHDA and CDR2 SQIVND (reference sequence). The CDR3 totals 15 residues. The V gene end was trimmed by 6 bases and the J gene end by 7 bases; junction bases not matched to a gene: 8. Supplemented by reference TRBV19 and TRBJ1-4, the full variable domain reads DGGITQSPKYLFRKEGQNVTLSCEQNLNHDAMYWYRQDPGQGLRLIYYSQIVNDFQKGDIAEGYSVSREKKESFPLTVTSAQKNPTAFYLCASRPTGGYGEKLFFGSGTQLSVL.

DNA of the CDR3: TGTGCCAGCAGCACCCCGGAGCGGGGCCATGAGCAGTTCTTC. Protein sequence: CASSTPERGHEQFF. The chain links TRBV3-1 (or the pseudogene TRBV3-2) to TRBJ2-1; 7 nucleotides agree with TRBD2. The CDR3 runs to 14 residues. Trimming removed 5 bases from V and 8 bases from J; junction bases left unmatched: 9. In germline, CDR1 is LGHDT, CDR2 YNNKEL (reference sequence).

The chain uses TRBV3-1 (or the pseudogene TRBV3-2) and TRBJ2-1, with 8 bases fitting TRBD2. CDR1 and CDR2 (germline): LGHDT, YNNKEL (reference sequence). The V and J ends lost 4 bases and 8 bases, in that order; junction bases with no gene match: 4. The CDR3 spans 13 residues. As DNA, the CDR3 is TGTGCCAGCAGCCCGGGAGGGCTAGATGAGCAGTTCTTC. Translation: CASSPGGLDEQFF.

On this clone: One end of the junction is discordant with germline, which a read error may explain. Other DNA sequences of this sample code for an identical CDR3. The V gene is TRBV20-1, the J gene TRBJ2-7, with D tentatively TRBD2 (7 bases). CDR1 is DFQATT, CDR2 SNEGSKA, per germline (reference sequence). This CDR3 is built from 13 residues. The CDR3 DNA sequence: TGCAGTGCTAGTACGGGGGGCACCTACGAACAGTACTTC. This gives the protein CSASTGGTYEQYF.

This rearrangement joins TRBV5-5 to TRBJ1-1; TRBD1 agrees at 11 bases. The germline CDR1 and CDR2 sequences are SGHKS and YYEKEE (reference sequence). The CDR3 loop spans 17 amino acids. Trimming at V came to 0 bases and at J to 11 bases, leaving 15 bases not matched to a gene. The CDR3 sequence is CASSLVTGTGGVWLAFF. The CDR3 nucleotides are TGTGCCAGCAGCTTGGTGACCGGGACAGGGGGTGTCTGGTTGGCTTTCTTT.

The rearrangement links TRBV7-9 to TRBJ1-4; 8 nucleotides agree with TRBD1. V gave up 1 base and J gave up 5 bases; unmatched junction bases: 0. The germline CDR1 and CDR2 sequences are SEHNR and FQNEAQ (reference sequence). The length of the CDR3 is 14 residues. CDR3 DNA: TGTGCCAGCAGCTTAGGGACAGGGAATGAAAAACTGTTTTTT. Translation: CASSLGTGNEKLFF.

This chain connects TRBV5-1 to TRBJ2-3; 15 bases line up with TRBD2. V dropped 4 bases and J dropped 0; count of bases not matched to a gene: 6. Germline V lookup: CDR1 SGHRS, CDR2 YFSETQ. The CDR3 loop spans 18 amino acids. CDR3: CASSPGLAGGGSTDTQYF. DNA for the CDR3: TGCGCCAGCAGCCCGGGACTAGCGGGAGGTGGTAGCACAGATACGCAGTATTTT. The whole variable domain, filled in from reference TRBV5-1 and TRBJ2-3, reads KAGVTQTPRYLIKTRGQQVTLSCSPISGHRSVSWYQQTPGQGLQFLFEYFSETQRNKGNFPGRFSGRQFSNSRSEMNVSTLELGDSALYLCASSPGLAGGGSTDTQYFGPGTRLTVL.

V is TRBV5-1 and J is TRBJ2-5; perhaps TRBD1 as D (6 bases). Germline V gene lookup returns CDR1 SGHRS and CDR2 YFSETQ. This CDR3 comprises 15 residues. With 2 bases removed from V and 4 bases from J, the gap between germline ends came to 15 bases. The CDR3 DNA is TGCGCCAGCAGCTTCGGGACACACCAAAGAGAGACCCAGTACTTC. Translated, it gives CASSFGTHQRETQYF.